This T cell receptor beta chain appears in the sequencing data of a study of cytomegalovirus exposure and HLA in healthy donors. Study background: Within the Caucasian-associated ancestry cluster were about 81% of the approximately 390 genotyped donors.

Worth noting for this clone: Its specificity is not known.

Germline lookup yields CDR1 MNHEY and CDR2 SMNVEV (reference sequence). The length of the CDR3 is 17 residues. Trimming cost V 0 bases and J 4 bases, with 17 bases left between them. Broader study findings: Presence/absence analyses rested on an assumption that sequencing depth was roughly uniform across donors. Among donors in an Asian-associated ancestry cluster, a later analysis reportedly found fewer N-insertions than the approximately 670-donor mean. After further analysis at a later stage, under 20,000 TCR beta sequences were associated with HLA alleles at 0.05 false discovery rate.

The PCR contained 60 Vbeta and 13 Jbeta primers. The repertoire was sequenced with immunoSEQ multiplex PCR; TCRdb's copy has only in-frame clones and lacks some. This sample has about 150,000 clones, with around 84% found just once. Material: PBMCs. This clonotype originated in a man aged 35 to 55 in good health and CMV-seropositive. This chain uses TRBV27 with TRBJ2-3; D possibly corresponds to TRBD2 (6 bases). CDR3 DNA: TGTGCCAGCAGTTTATCGATAAATGTGCGGGGTGCAGATACGCAGTATTTT. It specifies CASSLSINVRGADTQYF.